This is a list of T cell receptor beta chains from one sample in a study of blood T cell repertoires in COVID-19. Method: immunoSEQ multiplex PCR; TCRdb's copy keeps in-frame clones and lacks some. The table shows more than 300,000 clones, with roughly 89% occurring only once. Material for sequencing was peripheral blood. Source of these receptors: a woman in her 30s with COVID-19, enrolled during active disease. Both conserved end residues are part of each CDR3. The D gene is left open where the match is weak. The size entry is marked missing in some rows and otherwise reads once, few, many or a size class.

- | TRBJ1-2 | TRBV2 | TRBD1 | CASRGDRGSYGYTF | TGTGCCAGCAGGGGGGACAGGGGGTCATATGGCTACACCTTC
- | TRBJ1-2 | TRBV27 | - | CASRGSGHYGYTF | TGTGCCAGCAGGGGCAGCGGCCACTATGGCTACACCTTC
- | TRBJ2-2 | TRBV6-5 | TRBD2 | CASKLAGLRTGELFF | TGTGCCAGCAAGCTAGCGGGGCTTCGCACCGGGGAGCTGTTTTTT
- | TRBJ2-5 | TRBV28 | - | CASSPLLQALGTQYF | TGTGCCAGCAGTCCGCTGCTACAGGCCCTAGGAACCCAGTACTTC
- | TRBJ1-3 | TRBV18 | TRBD1 | CASLTGSSGNTIYF | TGTGCCAGCTTGACAGGGAGCTCTGGAAACACCATATATTTT
- | TRBJ1-5 | TRBV19 | - | CASREYRADNQPQHF | TGTGCCAGTAGGGAATACAGGGCGGACAATCAGCCCCAGCATTTT
- | TRBJ2-7 | TRBV30 | - | CAWSRGYEQYF | TGTGCCTGGAGCCGGGGCTACGAGCAGTACTTC
- | TRBJ2-7 | TRBV7-2 | - | CATRGASSYEQYF | TGTGCCACCCGGGGGGCCAGCTCCTACGAGCAGTACTTC
- | TRBJ1-5 | TRBV5-6 | - | CASSSQGIVVQPQHF | TGTGCCAGCAGTTCACAGGGAATAGTCGTGCAGCCCCAGCATTTT
- | TRBJ2-1 | TRBV5-1 | TRBD2 | CASSAGDSYNEQFF | TGCGCCAGCAGCGCGGGGGACTCCTACAATGAGCAGTTCTTC
- | TRBJ2-5 | TRBV6-6 | TRBD2 | CASRLAGVRETQYF | TGTGCCAGCAGACTAGCGGGGGTACGAGAGACCCAGTACTTC
- | TRBJ1-5 | TRBV10-1 | TRBD1 | CASSGTDRRNQPQHF | TGCGCCAGCAGTGGTACGGACAGGCGGAATCAGCCCCAGCATTTT
- | TRBJ2-7 | TRBV5-1 | - | CASSPTSGEQYF | TGCGCCAGCAGCCCAACCTCGGGGGAGCAGTACTTC
few | TRBJ2-2 | TRBV6-4 | TRBD2 | CASSTSGEMPHAGELFF | TGTGCCAGTTCAACTAGCGGGGAAATGCCTCACGCCGGGGAGCTGTTTTTT
- | TRBJ1-1 | TRBV4-2 | - | CASSQDREWGAFF | TGTGCCAGCAGCCAAGATCGGGAGTGGGGAGCTTTCTTT
- | TRBJ2-1 | TRBV3-1/TRBV3-2 | TRBD1 | CASSYTGDNEQFF | TGTGCCAGCTCGTATACAGGGGACAATGAGCAGTTCTTC
few | TRBJ1-2 | TRBV27 | - | CASSLSPLRGYTF | TGTGCCAGCAGTTTATCCCCCTTGCGGGGCTACACCTTC
- | TRBJ2-3 | TRBV7-6 | - | CASSLGWQAGTDTQYF | TGTGCCAGCAGCTTAGGCTGGCAGGCCGGCACAGATACGCAGTATTTT
- | TRBJ1-5 | TRBV28 | TRBD1 | CASSLWTGGNQPQHF | TGTGCCAGCAGCCTCTGGACAGGGGGCAATCAGCCCCAGCATTTT
- | TRBJ2-2 | TRBV6-4 | - | CASSDSAQTGELFF | TGTGCCAGCAGTGACTCGGCCCAAACCGGGGAGCTGTTTTTT
- | TRBJ1-1 | TRBV7-9 | - | CASPTLDTEAFF | TGTGCCAGCCCGACTTTAGACACTGAAGCTTTCTTT
- | TRBJ1-3 | TRBV29-1 | TRBD1 | CSVAQGAGNTIYF | TGCAGCGTTGCACAGGGGGCTGGAAACACCATATATTTT
- | TRBJ2-3 | TRBV9 | - | CASSGLQRTDTQYF | TGTGCCAGCAGCGGACTTCAACGCACAGATACGCAGTATTTT
- | TRBJ2-5 | TRBV25-1 | - | CASSELTGVETQYF | TGTGCCAGCAGTGAATTGACGGGGGTGGAGACCCAGTACTTC
- | TRBJ2-1 | TRBV6-6 | TRBD2 | CASSYRGGKDEQFF | TGTGCCAGCAGTTACCGGGGGGGTAAGGATGAGCAGTTCTTC
- | TRBJ1-1 | TRBV5-1 | - | CASSLTVGGMNTEAFF | TGCGCCAGCAGCTTGACCGTTGGGGGGATGAACACTGAAGCTTTCTTT
- | TRBJ2-2 | TRBV6-1 | TRBD2 | CASSETSFAGELFF | TGTGCCAGCAGTGAGACTAGCTTCGCCGGGGAGCTGTTTTTT
- | TRBJ2-7 | TRBV7-9 | TRBD1 | CATGTGVAEQYF | TGTGCCACCGGGACAGGGGTCGCTGAGCAGTACTTC
- | TRBJ1-1 | TRBV7-2 | TRBD1 | CASREGTGNTEAFF | TGTGCCAGCAGGGAAGGGACAGGGAACACTGAAGCTTTCTTT
- | TRBJ2-7 | TRBV7-9 | TRBD2 | CASSFSGGSSVHEQYF | TGTGCCAGCAGCTTTTCGGGGGGGTCCTCGGTGCACGAGCAGTACTTC
- | TRBJ2-5 | TRBV6-6 | TRBD2 | CASSSSSGGAKETQYF | TGTGCCAGCAGTTCATCTAGCGGGGGGGCGAAAGAGACCCAGTACTTC
- | TRBJ2-5 | TRBV5-1 | - | CASSLRSETQYF | TGCGCCAGCAGCCTGAGGTCAGAGACCCAGTACTTC
few | TRBJ1-5 | TRBV21-1 | - | CASSTIWPPAGNQPQHF | TGTGCCAGCAGCACCATATGGCCCCCTGCGGGGAATCAGCCCCAGCATTTT
- | TRBJ1-1 | TRBV28 | TRBD1 | CASRPGTGGIAFF | TGTGCCAGCCGACCCGGGACAGGGGGAATAGCTTTCTTT
- | TRBJ2-2 | TRBV7-8 | TRBD1 | CAVRGDRGAGELFF | TGTGCCGTTAGGGGGGACAGGGGCGCCGGGGAGCTGTTTTTT
- | TRBJ1-1 | TRBV19 | TRBD1 | CASTWSQQGRLNTEAFF | TGTGCCAGTACCTGGTCCCAACAGGGGCGGTTGAACACTGAAGCTTTCTTT
- | TRBJ2-2 | TRBV29-1 | TRBD2 | CSVGGGQGTGELFF | TGCAGCGTTGGCGGGGGGCAGGGCACCGGGGAGCTGTTTTTT
- | TRBJ2-2 | TRBV5-4 | TRBD1 | CASRVTGGTGELFF | TGTGCCAGCAGGGTGACAGGGGGCACCGGGGAGCTGTTTTTT
- | TRBJ1-2 | TRBV27 | - | CASWGGNGYTF | TGTGCCAGCTGGGGAGGGAATGGCTACACCTTC
- | TRBJ1-6 | TRBV19 | - | CASSEQAILNSPLHF | TGTGCCAGTAGTGAACAGGCGATCTTAAATTCACCCCTCCACTTT
- | TRBJ2-1 | TRBV7-6 | TRBD2 | CASSLSRGGSYNEQFF | TGTGCCAGCAGCTTATCACGGGGGGGTTCCTACAATGAGCAGTTCTTC
- | TRBJ2-1 | TRBV19 | TRBD2 | CASSIDGTSGGRKQFF | TGTGCCAGTAGTATAGACGGGACTAGCGGGGGGAGAAAACAGTTCTTC
- | TRBJ1-1 | TRBV14 | - | CASSPDGAGNTEAFF | TGTGCCAGCAGCCCCGATGGGGCAGGGAACACTGAAGCTTTCTTT
once | TRBJ2-1 | TRBV3-1/TRBV3-2 | TRBD2 | CASSQPDSGGLYNEQFF | TGTGCCAGCAGCCAACCCGATAGCGGGGGACTCTACAATGAGCAGTTCTTC
- | TRBJ1-2 | TRBV30 | - | CAWRRTWSGYTF | TGTGCCTGGAGGAGGACTTGGAGCGGCTACACCTTC
- | TRBJ1-1 | TRBV3-1/TRBV3-2 | TRBD1 | CASSRQGQGEAFF | TGTGCCAGCAGCCGGCAAGGACAGGGCGAAGCTTTCTTT
- | TRBJ1-2 | TRBV5-4 | - | CASSFEANYGYTF | TGTGCCAGCAGCTTTGAGGCTAACTATGGCTACACCTTC
- | TRBJ1-5 | TRBV24-1 | TRBD1 | CATSGTGTGNNQPQHF | TGTGCCACCAGTGGGACCGGGACAGGGAATAATCAGCCCCAGCATTTT
once | TRBJ2-5 | TRBV27 | - | CASIPDSIQETQYF | TGTGCCAGCATCCCTGACAGCATCCAAGAGACCCAGTACTTC
- | TRBJ2-2 | TRBV5-1 | - | CASMLGGTGELFF | TGCGCCAGTATGCTAGGGGGCACCGGGGAGCTGTTTTTT